This is a list of T cell receptor beta chains from one sample in a study of spatial heterogeneity in lung cancer. TCRdb re-called the 5' RACE reads with MiXCR, one entry per CDR3 protein. Counted here are fewer than 30,000 distinct CDR3 sequences, about 7.6% occurring once; the ten biggest clones make up around 24%. The material sequenced was lung tumor tissue, taken at surgery. Source of these receptors: a male donor with early-stage non-small cell lung cancer. Both conserved end residues are part of each CDR3. Each record gives: D gene, V gene, J gene, clone size, CDR3 protein. D genes are given only for firm matches. Size values are once, few and many counts, or a class for expanded clones, and some rows have none.

TRBD1	TRBV30	TRBJ2-1	many	CAWSPGGAYNEQFF
TRBD1	TRBV6-1	TRBJ2-7	-	CASSAKSGGISYEQYF
-	TRBV6-2/TRBV6-3	TRBJ1-2	many	CASRWTLTPGYTF
TRBD1	TRBV10-3	TRBJ2-2	few	CAINPGQGDRELFF
-	TRBV19	TRBJ1-5	many	CASRTAVNQPQHF
TRBD2	TRBV20-1	TRBJ2-1	many	CSARTLRLSGDDNEQFF
-	TRBV7-9	TRBJ2-5	many	CASSLIAETQYF
-	TRBV7-2	TRBJ2-3	-	CASSLRADTQYF
TRBD1	TRBV19	TRBJ1-2	-	CASTSPRFETGVRAYTF
-	TRBV7-2	TRBJ2-1	few	CASTFTEGNEQFF
-	TRBV5-1	TRBJ1-3	-	CASSLAGVSGNTIYF
-	TRBV10-2	TRBJ2-4	few	CATADRRDIQYF
-	TRBV29-1	TRBJ1-2	many	CSVEGPGYTF
-	TRBV18	TRBJ2-7	-	CASSPAGRSGEQYF
-	TRBV20-1	TRBJ1-2	many	CSAGGYTF
-	TRBV20-1	TRBJ1-6	many	CSASLQGVFSPLHF
-	TRBV6-5	TRBJ1-1	many	CASSYQAAQNTEAFF
TRBD2	TRBV20-1	TRBJ2-1	-	CSAKTSGYNEQFF
-	TRBV20-1	TRBJ2-3	few	CSATEWSTDTQYF
TRBD1	TRBV24-1	TRBJ1-2	many	CATSGRDRNYGYTF
TRBD1	TRBV7-9	TRBJ2-5	few	CASSSPSTGVETQYF
-	TRBV5-1	TRBJ2-7	-	CASSLTGTISYEQYF
TRBD1	TRBV6-2/TRBV6-3	TRBJ1-6	few	CASSYWTQGDSPLHF
TRBD1	TRBV6-2/TRBV6-3	TRBJ2-1	many	CASRGQYMPYNEQFF
-	TRBV5-1	TRBJ2-7	few	CASSLGTDHSNYEQYF
-	TRBV29-1	TRBJ2-7	-	CSVAAGSEGRRQYF
-	TRBV20-1	TRBJ1-1	medium-sized	CSASGGRTEAFF
TRBD1	TRBV12-3/TRBV12-4	TRBJ2-2	-	CASSLGTGGYTGELFF
-	TRBV29-1	TRBJ2-7	many	CSVEFRGGLSYEQYF
TRBD1	TRBV6-2/TRBV6-3	TRBJ2-1	-	CASVTGLTPLYNEQFF
-	TRBV6-1	TRBJ2-7	many	CASKIRAGQNEQYF
-	TRBV18	TRBJ1-5	few	CASSPDGPHQPQHF
-	TRBV10-3	TRBJ1-5	-	CAISESKDQPQHF
TRBD1	TRBV6-1	TRBJ2-1	few	CASREDRGYGEQFF
TRBD2	TRBV5-1	TRBJ2-1	-	CASSFLAGGHQANEQFF
-	TRBV10-3	TRBJ1-1	many	CAISESATRTEAFF
-	TRBV6-5	TRBJ1-1	medium-sized	CASSYGGTNTEAFF
-	TRBV10-2	TRBJ1-4	many	CASREGAIEKLFF
-	TRBV2	TRBJ2-2	many	CASKGTGELFF
-	TRBV11-2	TRBJ1-3	-	CASSLELNSGNTIYF
-	TRBV21-1	TRBJ1-5	-	CASSDPGQGNQPQHF
-	TRBV28	TRBJ1-4	few	CATRTATNEKLFF
-	TRBV20-1	TRBJ2-1	many	CSGVGSAGSYNEQFF
-	TRBV7-6	TRBJ2-5	many	CASSLNRGETQYF
-	TRBV6-2/TRBV6-3	TRBJ1-5	many	CASSPLGEGNQPQHF
TRBD1	TRBV7-2	TRBJ2-2	few	CASSVQGGFGTGELFF
TRBD1	TRBV28	TRBJ2-6	many	CASSPGGQGSPGANVLTF
-	TRBV24-1	TRBJ1-1	many	CATSDFWGAEAFF
-	TRBV29-1	TRBJ2-2	few	CSVVLGTLANTGELFF
-	TRBV7-9	TRBJ1-1	-	CASSFAGMNTEAFF
-	TRBV28	TRBJ2-2	many	CASRRGPGELFF